The rows below give T cell receptor beta chains drawn from one sample of a study of T cell responses to AZD1222 COVID-19 vaccine. The data were produced by immunoSEQ multiplex PCR, yet TCRdb's version contains in-frame clones alone and is incomplete. The table lists about 75,000 clones, 88% of them singletons, with less than 12% in the top ten. The source was peripheral blood, collected 28 days after the second dose of the MenACWY control vaccine. The receptors were sampled from an adult who received the MenACWY meningococcal vaccine as a control. Each CDR3 is given with its conserved first and last residue.

v_call cdr3_aa
TRBV4-1 CASSQWRLEEAFF
TRBV7-9 CASSQSSDTQYF
TRBV19 CASTKPGGYEQFF
TRBV23-1 CASSQCRTVTRSYNSPLHF
TRBV7-2 CASSWGQGAYEKLFF
TRBV30 CAWSVRGGGQETQYF
TRBV28 CASSQQGGEAFF
TRBV11-2 CASSLEGKVTEAFF
TRBV6-2/TRBV6-3 CASSTTRAAFSYEQYF
TRBV2 CASHYVTGETQYF
TRBV7-8 CASSSGTGGSEAFF
TRBV30 CAWSVNGYTF
TRBV30 CACYGNLGNTIYF
TRBV10-3 CAISNQDSNQPQHF
TRBV5-6 CASSLGPGENTGELFF
TRBV11-3 CASSPRSGADTQYF
TRBV7-2 CASSSGQDGGTGELFF
TRBV25-1 CASSESLEGHTF
TRBV4-2 CASSQEAGGSYNEQFF
TRBV5-5 CASSLEGGGSYNSPLHF
TRBV7-9 CASSVRDYGYTF
TRBV18 CASSLPGVAQDEKLFF
TRBV30 CAWTRGNTEAFF
TRBV18 CASSRDGNSGNTIYF
TRBV5-1 CASKGIDEKLFF
TRBV27 CASSLDRGLYNEQFF
TRBV30 CAWIREDTEAFF
TRBV11-2 CASSVDGNEQFF
TRBV28 CASLRGSYNSPLHF